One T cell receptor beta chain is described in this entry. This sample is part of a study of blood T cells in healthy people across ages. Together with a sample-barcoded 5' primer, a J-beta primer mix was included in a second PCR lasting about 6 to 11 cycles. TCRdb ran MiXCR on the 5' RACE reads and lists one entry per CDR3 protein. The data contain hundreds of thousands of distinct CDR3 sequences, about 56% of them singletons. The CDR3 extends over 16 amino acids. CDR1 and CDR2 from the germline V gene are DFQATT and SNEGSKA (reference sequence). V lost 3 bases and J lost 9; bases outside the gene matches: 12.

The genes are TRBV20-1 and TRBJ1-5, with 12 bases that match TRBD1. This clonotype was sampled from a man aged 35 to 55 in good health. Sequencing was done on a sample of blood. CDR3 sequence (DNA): TGCAGTGCTAGCGACCTACCGGGACAGGGGGCCTGGCCCCAGCATTTT. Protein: CSASDLPGQGAWPQHF.